This T cell receptor beta chain was sequenced during a study of CD8+ T cells in alopecia areata. Study context: Treatment with tofacitinib (6 to 18 months) was followed by 6 months off drug.

This clone appeared a few times. The CDR3 runs to 12 residues. In germline, CDR1 is SQVTM, CDR2 ANQGSEA. V shed 7 bases and J shed 1 base, with 10 bases lying between them. It was cDNA, reverse transcribed from extracted RNA, that served as the sequencing template. TCRdb's table, derived via immunoSEQ multiplex PCR, lists solely in-frame clones and lacks some. The sample yields more than 95,000 clones, 41% seen once. This TCR derives from a human donor with alopecia areata. The sequencing sample was made of CD4+ T cells sorted from blood. The chain uses TRBV29-1 and TRBJ2-5; tentatively, D is TRBD1 or TRBD2 (5 bases each). The chain's CDR3 is CSAGRLQETQYF. The CDR3 DNA follows: TGCAGCGCGGGACGACTCCAAGAGACCCAGTACTTC.